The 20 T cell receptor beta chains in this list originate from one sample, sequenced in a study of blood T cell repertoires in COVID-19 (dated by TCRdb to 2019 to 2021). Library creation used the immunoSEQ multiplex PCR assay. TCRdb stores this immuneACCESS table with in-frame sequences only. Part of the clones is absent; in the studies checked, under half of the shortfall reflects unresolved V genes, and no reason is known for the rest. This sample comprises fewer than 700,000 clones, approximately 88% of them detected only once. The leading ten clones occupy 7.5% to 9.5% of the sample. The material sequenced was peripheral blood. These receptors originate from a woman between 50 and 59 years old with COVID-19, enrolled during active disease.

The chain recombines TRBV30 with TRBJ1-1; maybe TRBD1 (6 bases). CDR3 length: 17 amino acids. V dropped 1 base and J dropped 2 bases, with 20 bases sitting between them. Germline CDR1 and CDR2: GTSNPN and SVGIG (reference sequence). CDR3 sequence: CAWSAASLRGKNTEAFF. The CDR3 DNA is TGTGCCTGGAGTGCAGCCAGTCTAAGGGGGAAAAACACTGAAGCTTTCTTT.

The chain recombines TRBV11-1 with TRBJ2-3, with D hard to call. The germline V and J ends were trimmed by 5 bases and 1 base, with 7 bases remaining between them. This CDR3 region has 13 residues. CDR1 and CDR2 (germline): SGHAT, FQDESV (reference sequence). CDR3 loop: CASSPVGTDTQYF. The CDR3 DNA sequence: TGTGCCAGCAGCCCGGTGGGCACAGATACGCAGTATTTT.

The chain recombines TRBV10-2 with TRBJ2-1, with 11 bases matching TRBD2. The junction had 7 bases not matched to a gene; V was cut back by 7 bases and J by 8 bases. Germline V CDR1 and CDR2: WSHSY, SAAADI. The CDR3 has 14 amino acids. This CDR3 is CASTASGGSHEQFF. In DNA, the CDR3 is TGCGCCAGCACTGCTAGCGGGGGGTCACATGAGCAGTTCTTC.

The CDR3 nucleotides read TGTGCCAGCAGCCGCCAAAGCGGGGGGATGTACGAGCAGTACTTC. Its translation is CASSRQSGGMYEQYF. The chain joins TRBV3-1 (or the pseudogene TRBV3-2) to TRBJ2-7; 9 bases agree with TRBD2. Germline lookup yields CDR1 LGHDT and CDR2 YNNKEL (reference sequence). The V segment lost 4 bases and the J segment 4 bases; nucleotides outside the gene matches: 8. CDR3 size: 15 residues.

The CDR3 protein is CASSPGGGLLEATQYF. The CDR3 region has the DNA TGTGCCAGCAGCCCAGGGGGCGGGCTTCTTGAGGCGACCCAGTACTTC. The chain uses TRBV9 and TRBJ2-5, with 8 bases identical to TRBD1. The CDR3 is 16 amino acids. Germline loops: CDR1 SGDLS, CDR2 YYNGEE. Trimming cost V 4 bases and J 7 bases; bases outside gene matches: 15.

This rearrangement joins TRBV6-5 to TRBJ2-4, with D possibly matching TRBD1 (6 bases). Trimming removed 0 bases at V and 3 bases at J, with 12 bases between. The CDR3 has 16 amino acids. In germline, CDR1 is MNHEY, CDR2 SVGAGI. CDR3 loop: CASSYSGQGYKNIQYF. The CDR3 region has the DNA TGTGCCAGCAGTTACTCGGGGCAGGGGTACAAAAACATTCAGTACTTC.

The CDR3: CASSPIQGTVGNSPLHF. CDR3 in DNA: TGTGCCAGCTCACCGATACAGGGGACCGTCGGGAATTCACCCCTCCACTTT. The chain is built from TRBV18 and TRBJ1-6; 7 positions agree with TRBD1. The CDR3 spans 17 residues. Germline CDR1 and CDR2: KGHSH and LQKENI. Trimming at V came to 3 bases and at J to 7 bases, leaving 12 bases not matched to a gene.

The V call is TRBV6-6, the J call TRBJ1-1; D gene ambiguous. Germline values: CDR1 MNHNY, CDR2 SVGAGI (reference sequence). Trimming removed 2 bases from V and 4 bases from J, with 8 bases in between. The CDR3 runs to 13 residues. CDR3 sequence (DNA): TGTGCCAGCAGTTACGCGGGGAGCACTGAAGCTTTCTTT. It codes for CASSYAGSTEAFF.

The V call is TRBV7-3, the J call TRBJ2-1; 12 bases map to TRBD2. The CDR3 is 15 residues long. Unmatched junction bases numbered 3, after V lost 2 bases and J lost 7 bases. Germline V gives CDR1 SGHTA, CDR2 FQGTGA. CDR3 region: CASSLATSGGNEQFF. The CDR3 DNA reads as TGTGCCAGCAGCTTAGCGACTAGCGGGGGAAATGAGCAGTTCTTC.

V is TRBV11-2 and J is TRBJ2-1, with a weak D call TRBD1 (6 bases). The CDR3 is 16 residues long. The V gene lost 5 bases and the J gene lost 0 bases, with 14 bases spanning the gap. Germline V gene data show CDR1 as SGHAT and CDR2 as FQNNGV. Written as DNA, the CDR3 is TGTGCCAGCAGCACGAGGGGGTTGAGCTCCTACAATGAGCAGTTCTTC. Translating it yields CASSTRGLSSYNEQFF. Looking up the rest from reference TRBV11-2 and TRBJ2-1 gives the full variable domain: EAGVAQSPRYKIIEKRQSVAFWCNPISGHATLYWYQQILGQGPKLLIQFQNNGVVDDSQLPKDRFSAERLKGVDSTLKIQPAKLEDSAVYLCASSTRGLSSYNEQFFGPGTRLTVL.

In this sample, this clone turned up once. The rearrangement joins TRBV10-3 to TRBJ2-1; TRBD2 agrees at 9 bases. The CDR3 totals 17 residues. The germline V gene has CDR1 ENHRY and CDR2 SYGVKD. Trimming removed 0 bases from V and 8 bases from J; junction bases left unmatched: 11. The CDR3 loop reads CAISESPAGGFTHEQFF. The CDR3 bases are TGTGCCATCAGTGAGTCGCCAGCGGGGGGCTTTACGCATGAGCAGTTCTTC.

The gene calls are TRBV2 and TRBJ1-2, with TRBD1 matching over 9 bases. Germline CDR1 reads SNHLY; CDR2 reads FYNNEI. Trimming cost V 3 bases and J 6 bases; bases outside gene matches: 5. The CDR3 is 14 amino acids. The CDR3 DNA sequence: TGTGCCAGCAGTGACACCGGGACAGGGAATGGCTACACCTTC. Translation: CASSDTGTGNGYTF.

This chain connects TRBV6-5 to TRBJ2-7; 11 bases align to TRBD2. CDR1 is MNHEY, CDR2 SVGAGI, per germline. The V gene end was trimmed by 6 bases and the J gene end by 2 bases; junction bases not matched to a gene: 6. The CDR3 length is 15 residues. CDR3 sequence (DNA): TGTGCCAGCAGCCCCACTAGCGGGGGACCCTACGAGCAGTACTTC. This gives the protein CASSPTSGGPYEQYF.

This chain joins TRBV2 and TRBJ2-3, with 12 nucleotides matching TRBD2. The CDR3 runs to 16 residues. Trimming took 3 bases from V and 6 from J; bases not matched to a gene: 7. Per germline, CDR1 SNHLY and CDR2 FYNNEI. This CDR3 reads CASSEGLAGILDTQYF. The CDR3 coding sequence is TGTGCCAGCAGTGAGGGACTAGCGGGCATCCTGGATACGCAGTATTTT. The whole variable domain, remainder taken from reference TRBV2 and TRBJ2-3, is EPEVTQTPSHQVTQMGQEVILRCVPISNHLYFYWYRQILGQKVEFLVSFYNNEISEKSEIFDDQFSVERPDGSNFTLKIRSTKLEDSAMYFCASSEGLAGILDTQYFGPGTRLTVL.

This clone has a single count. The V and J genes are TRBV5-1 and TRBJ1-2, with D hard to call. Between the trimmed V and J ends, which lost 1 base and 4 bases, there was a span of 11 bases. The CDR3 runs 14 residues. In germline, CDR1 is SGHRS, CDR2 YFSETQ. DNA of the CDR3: TGCGCCAGCAGCTTGCCGTCGGAGGGCTATGGCTACACCTTC. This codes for CASSLPSEGYGYTF.

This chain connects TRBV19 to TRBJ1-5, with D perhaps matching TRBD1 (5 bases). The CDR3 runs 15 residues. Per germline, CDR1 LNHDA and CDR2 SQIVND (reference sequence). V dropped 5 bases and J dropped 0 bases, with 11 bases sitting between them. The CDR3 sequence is CASSYDRTSNQPQHF. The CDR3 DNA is TGTGCCAGTAGTTACGACAGAACTAGCAATCAGCCCCAGCATTTT.

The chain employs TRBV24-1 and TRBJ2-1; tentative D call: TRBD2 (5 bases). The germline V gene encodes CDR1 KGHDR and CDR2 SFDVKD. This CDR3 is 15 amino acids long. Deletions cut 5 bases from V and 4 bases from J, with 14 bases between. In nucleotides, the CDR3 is TGTGCCACCAGTGCCCGAGGGATGGGATACAATGAGCAGTTCTTC. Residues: CATSARGMGYNEQFF.

CDR3 protein: CASSNTGGTEAFF. CDR3 DNA sequence: TGTGCCAGCAGCAACACAGGGGGCACTGAAGCTTTCTTT. This rearrangement joins TRBV5-5 to TRBJ1-1; TRBD1 matches 8 bases. This CDR3 spans 13 amino acids. Germline V CDR1 and CDR2: SGHKS, YYEKEE (reference sequence). Trimming removed 4 bases from V and 4 bases from J; junction bases left unmatched: 3.

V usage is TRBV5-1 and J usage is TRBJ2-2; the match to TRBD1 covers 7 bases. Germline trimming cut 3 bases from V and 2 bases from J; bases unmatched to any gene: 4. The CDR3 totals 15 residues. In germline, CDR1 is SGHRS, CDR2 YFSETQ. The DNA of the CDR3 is TGCGCCAGCAGCTCCCGACAGGGAAACACCGGGGAGCTGTTTTTT. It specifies CASSSRQGNTGELFF. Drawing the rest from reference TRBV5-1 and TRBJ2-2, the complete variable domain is KAGVTQTPRYLIKTRGQQVTLSCSPISGHRSVSWYQQTPGQGLQFLFEYFSETQRNKGNFPGRFSGRQFSNSRSEMNVSTLELGDSALYLCASSSRQGNTGELFFGEGSRLTVL.

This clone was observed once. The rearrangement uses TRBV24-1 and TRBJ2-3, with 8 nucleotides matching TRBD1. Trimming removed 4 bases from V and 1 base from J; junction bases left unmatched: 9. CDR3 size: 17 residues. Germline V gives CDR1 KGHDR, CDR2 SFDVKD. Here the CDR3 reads CATSEPGQGLGTDTQYF. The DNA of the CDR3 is TGTGCCACCAGTGAACCTGGACAGGGTTTAGGCACAGATACGCAGTATTTT.